This T cell receptor (beta chain) was observed in a study of blood T cell repertoires in COVID-19. With V trimmed by 2 bases and J by 6 bases, 13 bases remained unmatched. CDR3 length: 17 residues. CDR1 and CDR2 from the germline V gene are KGHDR and SFDVKD. Participants reported their clinical history, and cohort assignment relied on those reports. A case of COVID-19 had been met by exposed participants within 2 weeks before study entry. The table came from immunoSEQ multiplex PCR; TCRdb's copy has only in-frame clones and leaves some out. Here the sample spans roughly 430,000 clones, approximately 90% being singletons.

The chain is built from TRBV24-1 and TRBJ2-3; 7 bases line up with TRBD1. This TCR derives from a woman aged 18-30 years who had been exposed to COVID-19. Sequences were obtained from PBMCs or T cells enriched from blood (not recorded which). The CDR3 nucleotides read TGTGCCACCAGTGATTCAGGGGGTCAGGGGCTGTCGGATACGCAGTATTTT. Protein: CATSDSGGQGLSDTQYF.